This T cell receptor beta chain appears in the sequencing data of a study of blood T cell repertoires in COVID-19. As for the study in general: COVID-19 samples, acute and convalescent, were from the United States, Italy and Spain. The cDNA or gDNA used as material had been derived from T cells, B-cell-depleted T cells, or PBMCs.

TCRdb's copy holds only in-frame clones and misses some; the assay was immunoSEQ multiplex PCR. The sample lists about 130,000 clones, 85% to 90% seen once, with under 4.5% in the top ten. Trimming pared 1 base from V and 9 bases from J, leaving 12 bases between. Germline CDR1 reads LGHDT; CDR2 reads YNNKEL (reference sequence). This CDR3 has 13 residues. The chain couples TRBV3-1 (or the pseudogene TRBV3-2) to TRBJ1-1; D remains ambiguous. Material for sequencing was peripheral blood. This receptor was obtained from a man aged 55-75 years with COVID-19, enrolled during active disease. CDR3 coding DNA: TGTGCCAGCAGCCAAGCGGGTCAGTTCCAAGCTTTCTTT. Translating it yields CASSQAGQFQAFF.